The 2 T cell receptor beta chains below all came from one sample that was sequenced in a study of shared clonotypes between healthy human individuals. Naivety among CD8 cells was defined by CD45RO negativity and positive CCR7 selection, thereby excluding terminally differentiated effector memory CD45RA+ cells. The method was immunoSEQ multiplex PCR; TCRdb's version includes in-frame clones alone and lacks a portion of them. The data show more than 2 million clones, over 85% seen once. Sequencing was carried out using naive CD8+ T cells sorted from blood. These receptors came from a man aged 18 to 30 in good health.

The chain uses TRBV2 and TRBJ1-2; D unresolved. There are 11 residues in the CDR3. Per the germline V gene, CDR1 is SNHLY and CDR2 is FYNNEI. V gave up 3 bases and J gave up 1 base, with 0 bases separating them. The CDR3 loop reads CASSDNYGYTF. CDR3 DNA: TGTGCCAGCAGTGATAACTATGGCTACACCTTC.

The V and J genes are TRBV5-1 and TRBJ2-7; D is perhaps TRBD2 (5 bases). Germline CDR1 is SGHRS and CDR2 is YFSETQ. Trimming stripped 4 bases from V and 5 bases from J, with 10 bases between. The CDR3 runs 12 residues. CDR3 nucleotides: TGCGCCAGCAGCCCCGACTACCACGAGCAGTACTTC. This sequence encodes CASSPDYHEQYF.